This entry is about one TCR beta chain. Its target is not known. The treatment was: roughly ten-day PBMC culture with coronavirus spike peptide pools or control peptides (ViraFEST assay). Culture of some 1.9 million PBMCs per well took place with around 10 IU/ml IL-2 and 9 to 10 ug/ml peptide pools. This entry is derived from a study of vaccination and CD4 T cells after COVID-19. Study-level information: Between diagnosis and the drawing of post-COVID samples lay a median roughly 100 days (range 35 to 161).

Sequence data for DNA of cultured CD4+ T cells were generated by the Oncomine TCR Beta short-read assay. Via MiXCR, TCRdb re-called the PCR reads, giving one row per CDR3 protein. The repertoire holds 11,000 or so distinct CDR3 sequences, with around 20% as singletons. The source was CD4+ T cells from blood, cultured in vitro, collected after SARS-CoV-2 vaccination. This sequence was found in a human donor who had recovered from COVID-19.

CDR3 nucleotides: TGTGCCAGCAGTTTATACGAGACGGCTATCAAAAACATTCAGTACTTC. Translated: CASSLYETAIKNIQYF. V gene TRBV28 combines with J gene TRBJ2-4, with D hard to call. Germline CDR1 and CDR2: MDHEN and SYDVKM. V lost 1 base and J lost 3, with 13 bases in between. This CDR3 is 16 amino acids long.